One sample yielded the 2 T cell receptor beta chains listed below, sequenced in a study of CD4 T cells in relation to SARS-CoV-2 and coronaviruses. Assay used: immunoSEQ multiplex PCR; TCRdb lists only in-frame clones, some missing. The sample has approximately 50,000 clones, about 91% seen once. The specimen sequenced was naive CD4+ T cells from PBMCs. This sample's subset: naive CD4+ T cells isolated by negative enrichment. The origin of the receptors is an adult with COVID-19.

The rearrangement uses TRBV21-1 and TRBJ2-7; the table's D gene call, TRBD2, was not cross checked with the DNA. TRBV21-1 is described as a pseudogene. The CDR3 length is 16 residues. CDR3 protein: CASSKEGSGRDYEQYF. The CDR3 DNA is TGTGCCAGCAGCAAAGAAGGTAGCGGGAGGGACTACGAGCAGTACTTC.

J is TRBJ2-3 and V is TRBV28; a possible D gene is TRBD2 (5 bases). The CDR3 sequence is 15 residues long. The germline V gene has CDR1 MDHEN and CDR2 SYDVKM. Trimming took 2 bases from V and 1 from J, leaving 10 bases between them. CDR3 nucleotide sequence: TGTGCCAGCAGTTTACTTAGCGCGGGCACAGATACGCAGTATTTT. Protein: CASSLLSAGTDTQYF.